Reported below is one T cell receptor (beta chain). Its antigen is unknown. These data are taken from a study of a mutant IDH1 vaccine in newly diagnosed glioma. Study summary: In weeks 1, 3, 5, 7, 11, 15, 19 and 23, patients were vaccinated. Patients got radiotherapy, temozolomide, or both beforehand, and most got both.

The time point was: week 23, last vaccination. Vaccination used 300 ug of mutant IDH1 20-mer peptide per dose, with topical imiquimod. Sequencing was performed with immunoSEQ multiplex PCR; in TCRdb, only in-frame clones are kept and a portion is missing. The sample carries around 41,000 clones, 78% recorded once. V lost 7 bases to trimming and J lost 2 bases, with 16 bases between them. Germline V lookup: CDR1 SGHVS, CDR2 FQNEAQ. The CDR3 has 15 residues. Overall study findings and caveats: Vaccination elicited immune responses in around 92% of patients.

The sequenced sample was PBMCs, obtained from a glioma patient whose treatment included an IDH1 peptide vaccine. The chain has TRBV7-8 and TRBJ2-3; the D call may be TRBD1 or TRBD2 (6 bases each). This receptor was taken from a woman in her thirties or forties with glioma. Some clones in this sample may be carry-over from other donors' samples. The CDR3 is CASIKSWGATDTQYF. CDR3 DNA: TGTGCCAGCATCAAATCATGGGGGGCCACAGATACGCAGTATTTT.